This T cell receptor (beta chain) came from a study of blood T cell repertoires in COVID-19 (dated by TCRdb to the early 2020s). With respect to the entire study: Samples covering the acute and convalescent phases of COVID-19 were provided by collaborators in the United States, Italy and Spain. The material from the prospective study consisted of cDNA or gDNA derived from T cells, B-cell-depleted T cells, or PBMCs. The dataset comprised deeply sampled blood TCRbeta repertoires from subjects exposed to, actively infected with, or recovered from COVID-19. A freely available public database, intended as a resource for researchers studying the immune response to SARS-CoV-2, is where the repertoires were released. Samples were obtained from the ongoing ImmuneRACE study (first 160 participants) and from 950 to 1,500 subjects provided by 6 global collaborators. The sample metadata nearly always contained a de-identified subject ID, COVID-19 status, age in years and sex. Where HLA class I and class II types were available, the types were taken from metadata supplied by the sample provider, not from assay-based typing. Overall results and qualifications from the work: Clinical and demographic metadata were provided uncurated, with the amount varying by source and participant.

About this clone itself: What antigen it recognizes has not been identified. No much larger clone is present one base from it, and per-base qualities are unavailable.

After removal of 9 bases from V and 2 bases from J, the junction retains 10 bases not matched to a gene. CDR1 and CDR2 are drawn from the germline V gene (reference sequence): LNHNV, YYDKDF. Counted from cysteine to phenylalanine, this CDR3 has 17 amino acids. Here the CDR3 DNA is all that survives: 51 bases in frame from base 1. Each collaborating institution followed its own protocols to collect whole blood in K2EDTA tubes. For TCRbeta analysis, collaborators shipped samples as frozen whole blood, isolated PBMCs, or DNA extracted from either of those sample types. TCRbeta CDR3 regions were amplified from genomic DNA by means of the immunoSEQ Assay, a bias-controlled multiplex PCR. Per the original workflow: The number of nucleated cells in each sample was estimated from the amplification of reference gene primers within the assay. To quantify the absolute abundance of each unique TCRbeta CDR3 rearrangement, sequence reads were collapsed and filtered. Productive Simpson clonality was computed per sample as the square root of Simpson's diversity index over productive rearrangements. TCRdb limited this immuneACCESS table to in-frame rearrangements with V and J called. A share of clones is missing; checked studies link under half to unresolved V genes, and the rest is unexplained. The DNA was the basis for D and trimming; V, J and clone size are from that table. A total of about 52,000 clones appear in this sample, about 82% of them only once. The ten largest clones capture approximately 25% of the sample.

The origin of this receptor is an elderly woman with acute or convalescent COVID-19. The sample comprised peripheral blood. Here the chain combines TRBV15 and TRBJ2-1; TRBD2 fits 13 bases in the junction. The CDR3 protein sequence reads: CATNRGLAGVAYNEQFF. The DNA sequence follows: TGTGCCACGAACAGAGGACTAGCGGGAGTGGCCTACAATGAGCAGTTCTTC.